This T cell receptor beta chain appears in the sequencing data of a study of blood T cell repertoires in COVID-19. Study-wide background: T cells, B-cell-depleted T cells, or PBMCs supplied cDNA or gDNA.

The assay was immunoSEQ multiplex PCR, and TCRdb's table has in-frame clones only and misses some. The sample contains about 11,000 clones, approximately 84% of which appear only once. This sequence was found in a man in his fifties or sixties with active COVID-19. Sequences were obtained from peripheral blood.

The CDR3 nucleotides are TGTGCCACGGCTGGGGGGGAACCGGGAGATACGCAGTATTTT. This translates into CATAGGEPGDTQYF. This chain uses TRBV19 with TRBJ2-3; TRBD2 agrees at 7 bases. The germline V gene encodes CDR1 LNHDA and CDR2 SQIVND (reference sequence). The V and J ends lost 10 bases and 5 bases, in that order; junction bases with no gene match: 12. The CDR3 contains 14 residues.